These 22 T cell receptor beta chains came from one sample sequenced in a study of long-term antiretroviral therapy in people with HIV. Sequencing used immunoSEQ v3.0 at survey level. Using immunoSEQ multiplex PCR, the repertoire was profiled, and TCRdb retains in-frame clones only, with some absent. The table has some 22,000 clones, approximately 86% seen once; the top ten hold less than 15%. Source: unsorted PBMCs, taken 1.6 years after starting antiretroviral therapy. Receptor source: a man in his forties with HIV.

V and J are TRBV7-9 and TRBJ1-1; the D gene is possibly TRBD1 (5 bases). Germline values: CDR1 SEHNR, CDR2 FQNEAQ (reference sequence). The CDR3 sequence is 15 residues long. V lost 4 bases to trimming and J lost 0 bases, with 12 bases between them. The CDR3 region has the DNA TGTGCCAGCAGCTACCCGGGACTTTTGAACACTGAAGCTTTCTTT. Its protein product is CASSYPGLLNTEAFF.

The chain employs TRBV11-3 and TRBJ2-1; D is possibly TRBD2 (7 bases). Trimming removed 5 bases at V and 8 bases at J, with 16 bases between. CDR3 size: 14 residues. Germline CDR1 reads SGHNT; CDR2 reads YENEEA. CDR3 DNA sequence: TGTGCCAGCAGCCAAGGGGGGAGGGGCGATGAGCAGTTCTTC. Amino acids: CASSQGGRGDEQFF.

The chain links TRBV7-8 to TRBJ2-2; either TRBD1 or TRBD2 may supply D (5 bases each). Deletions cut 8 bases from V and 6 bases from J, with 31 bases between. Germline assignment: CDR1 SGHVS and CDR2 FQNEAQ. This CDR3 is built from 19 residues. The CDR3 bases are TGTGCCAGCTTTTCAGGCGAGGGGCTGGGATCCCCGGACTCCGGGGAGCTGTTTTTT. Its protein is CASFSGEGLGSPDSGELFF.

V gene TRBV15 combines with J gene TRBJ2-3; D not certain. This CDR3 is built from 14 residues. V shed 5 bases and J shed 3 bases, with 12 bases lying between them. Germline CDR1 is LNHNV and CDR2 is YYDKDF (reference sequence). The CDR3 reads CATSYGVQTDTQYF. The CDR3 DNA follows: TGTGCCACCAGCTATGGGGTACAGACAGATACGCAGTATTTT. The full variable domain, in which reference TRBV15 and TRBJ2-3 provide the parts outside the CDR3, is DAMVIQNPRYQVTQFGKPVTLSCSQTLNHNVMYWYQQKSSQAPKLLFHYYDKDFNNEADTPDNFQSRRPNTSFCFLDIRSPGLGDTAMYLCATSYGVQTDTQYFGPGTRLTVL.

The chain's CDR3 is CASSQLVGGDNEQFF. CDR3 nucleotides: TGTGCCAGCAGTCAACTAGTGGGGGGGGACAATGAGCAGTTCTTC. The chain joins TRBV6-5 to TRBJ2-1; TRBD2 matches at 7 bases. Trimming took 5 bases from V and 5 from J; bases not matched to a gene: 9. The CDR3 totals 15 residues. Per germline, CDR1 MNHEY and CDR2 SVGAGI.

The rearrangement links TRBV12-5 to TRBJ1-1; D is possibly TRBD1 (5 bases). V lost 3 bases and J 4 bases, leaving 9 bases between the germline ends. Germline CDR1 and CDR2: LGHNT and FRNRAP. This CDR3 region has 13 residues. The CDR3 bases are TGTGCTAGTGGTTTTCAGGGTTCCACTGAAGCTTTCTTT. As protein: CASGFQGSTEAFF.

The chain employs TRBV28 and TRBJ2-3, with TRBD1 matching 7 bases. V lost 5 bases, J lost 1 base, and 6 bases stayed unmatched. Germline V gene lookup returns CDR1 MDHEN and CDR2 SYDVKM. This CDR3 has 15 residues. CDR3 DNA sequence: TGTGCCAGCAGTCCCCGACAGGGTCGCACAGATACGCAGTATTTT. It specifies CASSPRQGRTDTQYF.

The chain uses TRBV7-2 and TRBJ1-5; no reliable D call. Germline assignment: CDR1 SGHTA and CDR2 FQGNSA. V was trimmed by 4 bases and J by 8 bases, leaving 12 bases between them. The CDR3 covers 13 residues. CDR3 loop: CASSSGGPEPQHF. CDR3 nucleotides: TGTGCCAGCAGCTCCGGTGGGCCGGAGCCCCAGCATTTT. The complete variable domain, with remaining parts taken from reference TRBV7-2 and TRBJ1-5, reads GAGVSQSPSNKVTEKGKDVELRCDPISGHTALYWYRQSLGQGLEFLIYFQGNSAPDKSGLPSDRFSAERTGGSVSTLTIQRTQQEDSAVYLCASSSGGPEPQHFGDGTRLSIL.

This clone appeared once. The V gene is TRBV6-1, the J gene TRBJ1-4; D remains ambiguous. The CDR3 sequence is 14 residues long. Germline V lookup: CDR1 MNHNS, CDR2 SASEGT. Trimming pared 6 bases from V and 4 bases from J, leaving 12 bases between. The CDR3 is CASSPMTFNEKLFF. The CDR3 DNA reads as TGTGCCAGCAGCCCTATGACCTTTAATGAAAAACTGTTTTTT.

CDR3 sequence: CASSLELLAGGTYEQYF. As DNA, the CDR3 is TGTGCCAGCAGCTTAGAACTACTAGCGGGAGGGACCTACGAGCAGTACTTC. The V gene is TRBV7-8, the J gene TRBJ2-7; 13 bases map to TRBD2. The CDR3 contains 17 residues. Germline CDR1 is SGHVS and CDR2 is FQNEAQ. The V segment lost 1 base and the J segment 2 bases; nucleotides outside the gene matches: 5.

The chain employs TRBV2 and TRBJ2-1, with 11 bases fitting TRBD2. Germline CDR1 and CDR2: SNHLY and FYNNEI. Losses at the gene ends were 8 bases for V and 3 bases for J; bases not matched to a gene: 15. This CDR3 is 18 amino acids long. The chain's CDR3 is CASWGIASGRSFYNEQFF. CDR3 sequence (DNA): TGTGCCAGCTGGGGTATAGCTAGCGGGAGGTCTTTCTACAATGAGCAGTTCTTC.

The rearrangement links TRBV7-9 to TRBJ2-2, with no clear D. This CDR3 comprises 12 residues. V was clipped by 1 base and J by 5 bases, with 2 bases between them. CDR1 and CDR2 from the germline V gene are SEHNR and FQNEAQ (reference sequence). For the CDR3, the DNA is TGTGCCAGCAGCTTAGGTACCGGGGAGCTGTTTTTT. It specifies CASSLGTGELFF.

The gene calls are TRBV13 and TRBJ2-7; 10 nucleotides match TRBD2. The germline V gene has CDR1 PRHDT and CDR2 FYEKMQ (reference sequence). CDR3 length: 17 residues. Germline trimming cut 2 bases from V and 2 bases from J; bases unmatched to any gene: 9. The CDR3 loop reads CASSLRRGLALTYEQYF. The CDR3 nucleotides are TGTGCCAGCAGCTTACGTCGGGGACTAGCGTTGACCTACGAGCAGTACTTC.

The chain uses TRBV6-1 and TRBJ1-1; tentatively, D is TRBD1 (5 bases). In germline, CDR1 is MNHNS, CDR2 SASEGT. The CDR3 length is 14 residues. Trimming took 0 bases from V and 3 from J, leaving 8 bases between them. The DNA of the CDR3 is TGTGCCAGCAGTGAAGCAGGAGGGGACACTGAAGCTTTCTTT. This codes for CASSEAGGDTEAFF.

The chain has TRBV6-5 and TRBJ2-2; TRBD1 might be the D (6 bases). Germline lookup yields CDR1 MNHEY and CDR2 SVGAGI. The CDR3 is 12 amino acids. The V end was cut by 5 bases, the J end by 6 bases, with 7 bases between. Here the CDR3 reads CASSAGAGELFF. Here the CDR3 DNA reads TGTGCCAGCAGTGCAGGGGCCGGGGAGCTGTTTTTT.

This sequence joins TRBV28 and TRBJ1-6; TRBD1 might be the D (5 bases). Per germline, CDR1 MDHEN and CDR2 SYDVKM. V was pared by 6 bases and J by 5 bases, with 14 bases between. The CDR3 loop spans 15 amino acids. The CDR3 sequence: CASRPRDRDNSPLHF. Here the CDR3 DNA reads TGTGCCAGCAGACCTAGGGACCGGGATAATTCACCCCTCCACTTT.

The chain employs TRBV6-5 and TRBJ1-1; the D is unclear. Trimming pared 2 bases from V and 2 bases from J, leaving 9 bases between. This CDR3 is 14 amino acids long. Looked up from germline, CDR1 is MNHEY and CDR2 is SVGAGI. The DNA for the CDR3 is TGTGCCAGCAGTTACGGTCCGGGTAACACTGAAGCTTTCTTT. Amino acids: CASSYGPGNTEAFF.

This clone was observed a handful of times. This chain links TRBV2 with TRBJ2-7; D is unresolved. Trimming shortened V by 2 bases and J by 4 bases, and 0 bases separated the two germline ends. Germline CDR1 reads SNHLY; CDR2 reads FYNNEI. The CDR3 has 10 residues. In DNA form, the CDR3 reads TGTGCCAGCAGTGAATACGAGCAGTACTTC. This encodes CASSEYEQYF.

This chain links TRBV7-9 with TRBJ2-1, with 8 bases that match TRBD1. The germline gives CDR1 SEHNR, CDR2 FQNEAQ (reference sequence). Germline trimming cut 5 bases from V and 7 bases from J; bases unmatched to any gene: 16. This CDR3 is built from 17 residues. The CDR3 nucleotides are TGTGCCAGCAGCATATTGACAGGGGCGCCCTACCTTAATGAGCAGTTCTTC. Amino acids: CASSILTGAPYLNEQFF.

V usage is TRBV27 and J usage is TRBJ1-5, with a possible D match to TRBD1 (5 bases). The CDR3 spans 15 residues. Trimming took off 6 bases at V and 4 bases at J, with 16 bases between the two ends. Per the germline V gene, CDR1 is MNHEY and CDR2 is SMNVEV (reference sequence). In DNA, the CDR3 is TGTGCCAGCAGGGGGACCACAGGAAGAAATCAGCCCCAGCATTTT. This encodes CASRGTTGRNQPQHF.

The chain employs TRBV4-1 and TRBJ1-6; TRBD1 matches at 8 bases. V shed 4 bases, J shed 8 bases, and the junction held 10 bases outside the gene matches. Germline V gene data show CDR1 as MGHRA and CDR2 as YSYEKL. The CDR3 is 16 residues long. CDR3 bases: TGCGCCAGCAGCCCTCCCGGAGCAGGGGGCGATTCACCCCTCCACTTT. Translation gives CASSPPGAGGDSPLHF.

This clone was counted once. The chain has TRBV7-9 and TRBJ2-7, with D perhaps assigned TRBD1 or TRBD2 (5 bases each). Per the germline V gene, CDR1 is SEHNR and CDR2 is FQNEAQ (reference sequence). There are 13 residues in the CDR3. V lost 3 bases and J 5 bases, leaving 11 bases between the germline ends. CDR3 amino acids: CASSFPRGDEQYF. The DNA for the CDR3 is TGTGCCAGCAGCTTCCCTCGAGGGGACGAGCAGTACTTC.